This TCR beta chain was captured by sequencing in a study of blood T cells in healthy people across ages. The study's findings and limits: Unknown donor CMV status possibly confounded expanded clonotype changes. Among long-lived donors, naive CD4+ cells were more numerous and diversity higher than in aged donors.

The authors ran a second PCR of about 6 to 11 cycles using a sample-barcoded 5' primer and a J-beta primer mix. The template-switch adaptor was a 5' adaptor with 12 random nucleotides. It tagged each cDNA molecule. Using its own MiXCR run on the 5' RACE reads, TCRdb lists one record per CDR3 protein. The data contain around 1,000,000 distinct CDR3 sequences, around two fifths of them singletons. CDR1 and CDR2 from the germline V gene are MNHEY and SVGEGT. The CDR3 totals 11 residues. Extractions gave at least 5.5 micrograms of total RNA per sample. This clonotype was picked up a small number of times. The antigen remains undetermined. A read error may produce the germline difference seen at one junction end.

The rearrangement links TRBV6-2 or TRBV6-3 to TRBJ2-1; no reliable D call. The specimen was blood. The clonotype comes from a man between 18 and 29 years old in good health. CDR3 coding DNA: TGTGCCGGCAGCAGGCAAAATGAGCAGTTCTTC. It yields the protein CAGSRQNEQFF.